This TCR beta chain was profiled in a study of spatial heterogeneity in lung cancer. Study at large: An average of more than ten raw reads was observed per unique TCR and UMI combination.

This clonotype was seen ten or more times. The antigen is not known. Time point noted: sample taken at primary tumor resection. Sequencing was performed on whole RNA extracted from tumor and nontumor lung tissue, or from frozen PBMC, and the material was left unsorted. Samples came from 72 TRACERx patients with untreated early-stage lung cancer. Every TCR cDNA molecule bore a unique molecular identifier. TCRdb processed the 5' RACE reads anew with MiXCR; each CDR3 protein has one entry. The table records about 48,000 distinct CDR3 sequences, approximately 5.3% of them present only once. Trimming left V 0 bases short and J 4 bases short, with 6 bases between. The germline gives CDR1 LNHNV, CDR2 YYDKDF (reference sequence). The CDR3 runs 13 residues. Study results and limitations: Follow-up blood showed ubiquitous expanded tumor TCRs less than blood at resection did.

Sequencing used PBMCs, obtained at surgery. The sequence came from a male donor with early-stage non-small cell lung cancer. The chain links TRBV15 to TRBJ2-5; D gene unclear. CDR3 coding DNA: TGTGCCACCAGCAGAGAAAGAAGAGAGACCCAGTACTTC. Amino acids: CATSRERRETQYF.